This passage covers 8 T cell receptor beta chains from one sample sequenced in a study of CD8+ T cells in alopecia areata. Following RNA extraction, reverse transcription yielded cDNA that acted as the sequencing template. Using immunoSEQ multiplex PCR, the repertoire was profiled, and TCRdb retains in-frame clones only, with some absent. The sample includes some 150,000 clones, approximately 65% of them seen just once. The sample comprised CD8+ T cells sorted from blood. These receptors came from a human donor in good health.

The J gene is TRBJ2-3, the V gene TRBV27; the D gene is possibly TRBD1 (5 bases). The V and J ends lost 3 bases and 2 bases respectively, with 9 bases between them. The CDR3 is 14 amino acids. Germline V gene sequence: CDR1 MNHEY, CDR2 SMNVEV (reference sequence). CDR3 loop: CASSLYRYTDTQYF. For the CDR3, the DNA is TGTGCCAGCAGTTTGTACAGGTACACAGATACGCAGTATTTT.

This clone was recorded a few times. The chain joins TRBV7-9 to TRBJ2-5, with a tentative D call TRBD1 (5 bases). V lost 5 bases, J lost 5 bases, and 18 bases lay in between. Germline CDR1 and CDR2: SEHNR and FQNEAQ (reference sequence). The CDR3 is 15 amino acids. The CDR3 reads CASSQHQGGLETQYF. The CDR3, as DNA: TGTGCCAGCAGCCAACACCAGGGTGGTTTGGAGACCCAGTACTTC.

The chain joins TRBV9 to TRBJ2-7, with 12 bases that match TRBD2. The germline CDR1 and CDR2 sequences are SGDLS and YYNGEE. CDR3 size: 15 residues. With V trimmed by 2 bases and J by 3 bases, 3 bases remained unmatched. DNA of the CDR3: TGTGCCAGCAGCGTTGGGACTAGCGGGTACTACGAGCAGTACTTC. It yields the protein CASSVGTSGYYEQYF.

In its sample, this clone was seen a few times. The chain is built from TRBV7-9 and TRBJ2-1; D unresolved. The germline gives CDR1 SEHNR, CDR2 FQNEAQ (reference sequence). The ends were cut back, 4 bases at V and 3 bases at J, with 7 bases in the middle. CDR3 length equals 13 residues. The CDR3: CASSSTNYNEQFF. The CDR3 nucleotides read TGTGCCAGCAGCTCGACAAACTACAATGAGCAGTTCTTC.

The V gene is TRBV9, the J gene TRBJ2-1; 7 nucleotides align to TRBD2. Germline V gives CDR1 SGDLS, CDR2 YYNGEE. V was clipped by 0 bases and J by 5 bases; unmatched bases: 11. The CDR3 runs 17 residues. The CDR3 is CASSVEVWASGNNEQFF. The DNA of the CDR3 is TGTGCCAGCAGCGTAGAAGTCTGGGCTAGCGGAAACAATGAGCAGTTCTTC.

This clone is termed medium-sized. This rearrangement joins TRBV21-1 to TRBJ2-1; the D call of TRBD1 is as the table states it, not checked on the DNA. TRBV21-1 constitutes a pseudogene. CDR3 length equals 15 residues. CDR3 DNA sequence: TGTGCCAGCAGCTTACAGGCCGAGACCTACAATGAGCAGTTCTTC. This translates into CASSLQAETYNEQFF.

V and J are TRBV5-1 and TRBJ2-5; 7 nucleotides align to TRBD2. The J segment lost 5 bases and the V segment lost 0 bases, leaving 13 bases of the junction unmatched. CDR3 length: 17 amino acids. Germline CDR1 and CDR2: SGHRS and YFSETQ. The chain's CDR3 is CASSLAVLAGSRETQYF. CDR3 sequence (DNA): TGCGCCAGCAGCTTGGCCGTATTAGCGGGTTCCAGGGAGACCCAGTACTTC.

This clone has only a few counts. The chain combines TRBV23-1 with TRBJ2-4, with D possibly being TRBD1 (5 bases). TRBV23-1 is annotated as an ORF whose role is uncertain. The ends were cut back, 6 bases at V and 0 bases at J, with 15 bases in the middle. CDR3 length: 16 residues. The chain's CDR3 is CASSPVSGKAKNIQYF. CDR3 sequence (DNA): TGCGCCAGCAGCCCCGTATCAGGGAAAGCCAAAAACATTCAGTACTTC.